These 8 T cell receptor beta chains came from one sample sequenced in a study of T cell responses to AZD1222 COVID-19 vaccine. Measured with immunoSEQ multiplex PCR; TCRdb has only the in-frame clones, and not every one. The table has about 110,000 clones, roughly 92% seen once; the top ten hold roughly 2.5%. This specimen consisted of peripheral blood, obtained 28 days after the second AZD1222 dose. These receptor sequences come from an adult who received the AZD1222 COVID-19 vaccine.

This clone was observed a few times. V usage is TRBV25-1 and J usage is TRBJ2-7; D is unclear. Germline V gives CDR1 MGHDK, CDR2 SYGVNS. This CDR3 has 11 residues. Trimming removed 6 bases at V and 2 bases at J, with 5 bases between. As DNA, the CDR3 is TGTGCCAGCAGAGACCCCTACGAGCAGTACTTC. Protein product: CASRDPYEQYF.

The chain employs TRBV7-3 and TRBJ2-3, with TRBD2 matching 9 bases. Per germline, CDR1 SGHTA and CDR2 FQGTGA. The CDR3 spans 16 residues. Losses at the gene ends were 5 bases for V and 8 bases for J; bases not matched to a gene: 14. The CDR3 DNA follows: TGTGCCAGCAGCCCCCTAGATAGCGGGGGCCGTGGTACGCAGTATTTT. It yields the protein CASSPLDSGGRGTQYF.

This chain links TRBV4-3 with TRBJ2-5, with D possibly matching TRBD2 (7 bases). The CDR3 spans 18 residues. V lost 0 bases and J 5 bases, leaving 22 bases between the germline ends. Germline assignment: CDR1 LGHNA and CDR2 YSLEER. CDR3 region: CASSQDFVGGLLGETQYF. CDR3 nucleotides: TGCGCCAGCAGCCAAGATTTTGTCGGGGGGCTCTTGGGGGAGACCCAGTACTTC.

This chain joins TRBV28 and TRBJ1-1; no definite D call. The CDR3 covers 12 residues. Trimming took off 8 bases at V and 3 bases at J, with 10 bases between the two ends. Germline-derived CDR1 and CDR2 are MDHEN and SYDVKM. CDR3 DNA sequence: TGTGCCAGCTTTATGAGGGACACTGAAGCTTTCTTT. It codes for CASFMRDTEAFF.

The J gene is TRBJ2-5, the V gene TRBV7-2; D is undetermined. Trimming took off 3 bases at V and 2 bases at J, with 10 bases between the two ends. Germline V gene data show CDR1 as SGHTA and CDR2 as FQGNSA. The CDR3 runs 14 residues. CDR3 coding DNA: TGTGCCAGCAGCTTCTTCACAAGGCAAGAGACCCAGTACTTC. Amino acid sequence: CASSFFTRQETQYF.

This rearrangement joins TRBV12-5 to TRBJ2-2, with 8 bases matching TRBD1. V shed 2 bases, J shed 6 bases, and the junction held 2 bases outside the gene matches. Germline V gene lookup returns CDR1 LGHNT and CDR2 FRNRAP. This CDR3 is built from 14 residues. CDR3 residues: CASGLLTGAGELFF. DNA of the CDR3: TGTGCTAGTGGTTTGTTGACAGGGGCCGGGGAGCTGTTTTTT.

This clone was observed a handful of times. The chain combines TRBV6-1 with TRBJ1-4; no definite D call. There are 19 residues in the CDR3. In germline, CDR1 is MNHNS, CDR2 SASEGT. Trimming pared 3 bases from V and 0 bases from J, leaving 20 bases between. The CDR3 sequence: CASSDPLEYRDATNEKLFF. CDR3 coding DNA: TGTGCCAGCAGTGATCCCCTCGAGTACAGAGATGCAACTAATGAAAAACTGTTTTTT.

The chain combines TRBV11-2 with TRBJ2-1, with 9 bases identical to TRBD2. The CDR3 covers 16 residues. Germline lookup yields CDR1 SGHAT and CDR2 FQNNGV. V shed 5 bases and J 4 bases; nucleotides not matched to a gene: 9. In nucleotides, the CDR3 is TGTGCCAGCAGCGTCGCGGGACTAGCATCGTACAATGAGCAGTTCTTC. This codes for CASSVAGLASYNEQFF.